This TCR beta chain stems from a study of CD8 T cells in ankylosing spondylitis. Study-wide findings and caveats: A TCR beta motif of eight or nine highly homologous variants seemed to mark ankylosing spondylitis blood.

This clonotype was seen only a few times. As yet, its antigen is unknown. This CDR3 has 14 residues. Trimming shortened V by 1 base and J by 3 bases, and 9 bases separated the two germline ends. Germline V CDR1 and CDR2: MGHRA, YSYEKL. TCRdb reanalysed the 5' RACE reads using MiXCR and keeps one entry per CDR3 protein. The sample holds 200,000 to 250,000 distinct CDR3 sequences; around 16% are singletons and the top ten take roughly 42%. This TCR derives from a male donor with ankylosing spondylitis. The specimen was blood, either unsorted or a sorted T cell fraction (not recorded which). The rearrangement uses TRBV4-1 and TRBJ1-2; D not certain. CDR3 DNA: TGCGCCAGCAGCCAAGGGCCACGGGACTATGGCTACACCTTC. It codes for CASSQGPRDYGYTF.